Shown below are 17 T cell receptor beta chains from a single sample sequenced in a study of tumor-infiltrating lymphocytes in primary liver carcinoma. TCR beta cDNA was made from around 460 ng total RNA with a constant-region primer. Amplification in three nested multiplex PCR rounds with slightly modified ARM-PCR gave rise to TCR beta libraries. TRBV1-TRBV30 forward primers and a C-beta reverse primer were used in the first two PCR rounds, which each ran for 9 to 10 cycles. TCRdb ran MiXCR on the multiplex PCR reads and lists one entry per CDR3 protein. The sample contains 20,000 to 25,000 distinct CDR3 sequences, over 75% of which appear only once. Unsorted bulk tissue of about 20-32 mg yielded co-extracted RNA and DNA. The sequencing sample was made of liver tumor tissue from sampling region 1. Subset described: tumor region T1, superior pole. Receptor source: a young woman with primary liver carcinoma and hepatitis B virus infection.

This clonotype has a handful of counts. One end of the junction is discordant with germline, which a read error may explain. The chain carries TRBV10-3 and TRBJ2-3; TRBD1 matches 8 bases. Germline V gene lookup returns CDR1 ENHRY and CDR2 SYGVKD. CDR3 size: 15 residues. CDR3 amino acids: CAIGEPVTGADTQYF. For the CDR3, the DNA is TGTGCCATCGGTGAGCCCGTGACAGGGGCCGATACGCAGTATTTT.

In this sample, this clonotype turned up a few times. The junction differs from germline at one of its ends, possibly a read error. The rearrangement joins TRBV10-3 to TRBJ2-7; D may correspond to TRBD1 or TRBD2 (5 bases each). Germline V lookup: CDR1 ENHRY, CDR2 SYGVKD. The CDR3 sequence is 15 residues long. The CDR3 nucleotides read TGTGCCATCAGTAAGTCCGGGGACGCCTACTACGAGCAGTACTTC. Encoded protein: CAISKSGDAYYEQYF.

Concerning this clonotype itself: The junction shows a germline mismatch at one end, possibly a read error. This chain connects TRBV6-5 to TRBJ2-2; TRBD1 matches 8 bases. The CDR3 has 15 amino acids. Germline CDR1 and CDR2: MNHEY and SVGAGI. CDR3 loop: CASSPRTGSTEELFF. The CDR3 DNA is TGTGCCAGCAGTCCGCGGACAGGGTCCACCGAGGAGCTATTTTTT.

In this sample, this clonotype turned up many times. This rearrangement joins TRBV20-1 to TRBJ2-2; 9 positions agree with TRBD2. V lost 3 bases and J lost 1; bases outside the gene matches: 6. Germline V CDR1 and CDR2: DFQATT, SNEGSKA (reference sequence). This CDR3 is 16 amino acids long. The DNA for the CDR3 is TGCAGTGCTAGTGACGGCGGGAGGGGGAACACCGGGGAGCTGTTTTTT. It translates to CSASDGGRGNTGELFF.

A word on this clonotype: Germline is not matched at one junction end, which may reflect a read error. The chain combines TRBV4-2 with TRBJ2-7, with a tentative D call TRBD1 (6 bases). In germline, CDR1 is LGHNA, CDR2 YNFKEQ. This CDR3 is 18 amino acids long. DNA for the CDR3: TGTGACAGCAGCCAGGAATACCTAGGACAGTGGGGACCGCGCGAGCAGTACTTC. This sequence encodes CDSSQEYLGQWGPREQYF.

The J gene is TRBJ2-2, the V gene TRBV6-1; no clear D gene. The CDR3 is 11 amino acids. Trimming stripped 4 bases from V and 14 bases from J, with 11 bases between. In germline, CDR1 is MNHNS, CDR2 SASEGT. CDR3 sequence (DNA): TGTGCCAGCAGTGCCGTCCTGGAACTGTTTTTT. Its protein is CASSAVLELFF.

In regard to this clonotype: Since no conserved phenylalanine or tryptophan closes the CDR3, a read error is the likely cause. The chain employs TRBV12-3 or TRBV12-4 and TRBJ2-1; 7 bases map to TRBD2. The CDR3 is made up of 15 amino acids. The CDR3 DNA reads TGTGCTAGCAGCCTGTCCGGGACTAACGGACTTGAGCAGTTCCTC. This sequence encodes CASSLSGTNGLEQFL.

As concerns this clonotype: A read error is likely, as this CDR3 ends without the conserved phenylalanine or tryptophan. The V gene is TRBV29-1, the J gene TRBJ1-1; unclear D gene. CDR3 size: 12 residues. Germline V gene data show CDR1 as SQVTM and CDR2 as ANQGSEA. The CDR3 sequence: CSVETRSTEAFI. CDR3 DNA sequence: TGCAGCGTCGAGACACGGAGCACTGAGGCTTTCATT.

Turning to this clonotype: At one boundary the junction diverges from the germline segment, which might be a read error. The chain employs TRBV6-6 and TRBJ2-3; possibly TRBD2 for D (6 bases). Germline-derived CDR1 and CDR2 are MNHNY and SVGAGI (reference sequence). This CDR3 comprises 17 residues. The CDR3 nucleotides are TGTCCCAGCACTTACTCTTTTGGCAGCGGGTCCACAGTTACGCAGTATTTT. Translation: CPSTYSFGSGSTVTQYF.

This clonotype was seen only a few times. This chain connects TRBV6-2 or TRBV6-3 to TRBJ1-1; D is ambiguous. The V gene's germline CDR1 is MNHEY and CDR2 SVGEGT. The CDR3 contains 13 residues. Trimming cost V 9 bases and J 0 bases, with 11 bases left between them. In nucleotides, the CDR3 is TGTGCCAGTTTCGGCGGTTTGAACACTGAAGCTTTCTTT. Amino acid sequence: CASFGGLNTEAFF.

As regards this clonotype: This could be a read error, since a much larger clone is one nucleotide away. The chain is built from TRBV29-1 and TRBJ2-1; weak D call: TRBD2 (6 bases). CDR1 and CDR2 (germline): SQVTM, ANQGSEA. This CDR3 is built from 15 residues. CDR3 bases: TGCAACGTACATTCCGGACTACGCAACTACAATGAGCAGTTCTTC. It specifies CNVHSGLRNYNEQFF.

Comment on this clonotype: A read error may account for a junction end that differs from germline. CDR3 DNA sequence: TGTGCCAGCAGCTTTAAGTGTAGCTATAACTCACCCTTCCACTTT. It encodes CASSFKCSYNSPFHF. The gene calls are TRBV11-3 and TRBJ1-6, with unresolved D. Germline V gives CDR1 SGHNT, CDR2 YENEEA. This CDR3 is built from 15 residues.

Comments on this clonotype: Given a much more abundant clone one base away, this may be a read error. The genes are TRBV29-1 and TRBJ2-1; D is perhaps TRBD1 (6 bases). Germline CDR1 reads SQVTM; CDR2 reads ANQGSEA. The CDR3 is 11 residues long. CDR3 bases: TGCAACGTGCCCAGGGGAAATGAGCAGTTCTTC. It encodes CNVPRGNEQFF.

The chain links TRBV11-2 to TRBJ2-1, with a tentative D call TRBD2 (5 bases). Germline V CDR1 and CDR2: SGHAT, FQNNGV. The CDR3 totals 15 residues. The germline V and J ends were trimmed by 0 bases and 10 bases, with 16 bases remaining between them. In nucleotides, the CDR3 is TGTGCCAGCAGCTTAGAGAGTGGGAGTGTGAGAGAGCAGTTCTTC. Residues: CASSLESGSVREQFF. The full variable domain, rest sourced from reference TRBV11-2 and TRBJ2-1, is EAGVAQSPRYKIIEKRQSVAFWCNPISGHATLYWYQQILGQGPKLLIQFQNNGVVDDSQLPKDRFSAERLKGVDSTLKIQPAKLEDSAVYLCASSLESGSVREQFFGPGTRLTVL.

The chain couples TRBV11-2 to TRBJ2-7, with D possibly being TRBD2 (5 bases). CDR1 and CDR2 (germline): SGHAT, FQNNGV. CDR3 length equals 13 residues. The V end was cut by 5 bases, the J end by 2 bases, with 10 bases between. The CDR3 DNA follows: TGTGCCAGCAGCCCCGGGAACACCTACGAGCAGTACTTC. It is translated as CASSPGNTYEQYF.

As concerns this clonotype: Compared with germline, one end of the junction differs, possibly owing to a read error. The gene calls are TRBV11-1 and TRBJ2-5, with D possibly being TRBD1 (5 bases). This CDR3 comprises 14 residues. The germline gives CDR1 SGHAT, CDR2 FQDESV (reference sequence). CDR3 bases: TGCACCAGCAGCTTAGCAGGGCGCGGAGAGACCCAGTACTTC. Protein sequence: CTSSLAGRGETQYF. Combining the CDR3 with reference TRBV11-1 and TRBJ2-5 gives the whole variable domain EAEVAQSPRYKITEKSQAVAFWCDPISGHATLYWYRQILGQGPELLVQFQDESVVDDSQLPKDRFSAERLKGVDSTLKIQPAELGDSAMYLCTSSLAGRGETQYFGPGTRLLVL.

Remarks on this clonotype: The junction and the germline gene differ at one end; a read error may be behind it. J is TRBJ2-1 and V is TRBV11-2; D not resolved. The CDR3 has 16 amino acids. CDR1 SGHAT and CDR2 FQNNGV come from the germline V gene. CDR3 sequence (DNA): TGTGTCAGCTCATTTGGAAGCTGGAGAGTGGGCAAAGAGCAGTTCTTC. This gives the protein CVSSFGSWRVGKEQFF. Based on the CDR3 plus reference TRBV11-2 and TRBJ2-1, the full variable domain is EAGVAQSPRYKIIEKRQSVAFWCNPISGHATLYWYQQILGQGPKLLIQFQNNGVVDDSQLPKDRFSAERLKGVDSTLKIQPAKLEDSAVYLCVSSFGSWRVGKEQFFGPGTRLTVL.